Shown below are 27 T cell receptor beta chains from a single sample sequenced in a study of post-analysis software for immune sequencing data. General study results and limits: Several TRBV segments (TRBV5-6, TRBV5-1 and TRBV20-1 among them) occurred more frequently in patients than in controls.

Each TCR beta cDNA library carried unique molecular identifiers. TCRdb reprocessed the PCR reads via MiXCR and lists one record per CDR3 protein. This sample carries approximately 570,000 distinct CDR3 sequences, 44% of them seen once, and the ten largest clones take about 1.8%. These receptors lack a known antigen. The sample consisted of blood. These receptors were obtained from a girl aged 10-17 years with multiple sclerosis.

The chain links TRBV27 to TRBJ2-3; the D gene could be TRBD1 or TRBD2 (5 bases each). Trimming left V 3 bases short and J 1 base short, with 14 bases between. Germline V CDR1 and CDR2: MNHEY, SMNVEV (reference sequence). CDR3 size: 16 residues. In DNA, the CDR3 is TGTGCCAGCAGTTTCTTGAGGGGACGGGGCACAGATACGCAGTATTTT. Amino acids: CASSFLRGRGTDTQYF.

V and J are TRBV10-3 and TRBJ2-4; D may correspond to TRBD1 or TRBD2 (5 bases each). The germline gives CDR1 ENHRY, CDR2 SYGVKD. There are 12 residues in the CDR3. The V end was cut by 8 bases, the J end by 0 bases, with 5 bases between. CDR3: CAIGGAKNIQYF. The CDR3 bases are TGTGCCATCGGGGGAGCCAAAAACATTCAGTACTTC.

This clonotype has more than one count but fewer than ten. This chain joins TRBV3-1 and TRBJ2-3, with 8 nucleotides matching TRBD2. Germline CDR1 reads LGHDT; CDR2 reads YNNKEL (reference sequence). V trimming: 4 bases; J trimming: 2 bases; junction bases outside the gene matches: 11. This CDR3 is 17 amino acids long. The CDR3 DNA sequence: TGTGCCAGCAGCCTTTCCAGCGGGGGAAGAGACACAGATACGCAGTATTTT. This gives the protein CASSLSSGGRDTDTQYF.

The CDR3: CSARGIKGYTF. CDR3 nucleotide sequence: TGCAGTGCTAGGGGAATTAAGGGCTACACCTTC. V is TRBV20-1 and J is TRBJ1-2; unclear D gene. The ends were cut back, 3 bases at V and 8 bases at J, with 10 bases in the middle. CDR1 and CDR2 from the germline V gene are DFQATT and SNEGSKA (reference sequence). This CDR3 comprises 11 residues.

The chain has TRBV9 and TRBJ2-5, with 7 nucleotides matching TRBD1. Germline-derived CDR1 and CDR2 are SGDLS and YYNGEE. V was clipped by 4 bases and J by 3 bases; unmatched bases: 6. This CDR3 has 14 residues. The CDR3, as DNA: TGTGCCAGCAGCCCAAGGGGGCAGGAAGAGACCCAGTACTTC. Translating it yields CASSPRGQEETQYF.

The CDR3 spells CASSQVREETQYF. CDR3 DNA sequence: TGCGCCAGCAGCCAAGTCAGGGAAGAGACCCAGTACTTC. The chain uses TRBV4-1 and TRBJ2-5; TRBD1 is a possible D gene (5 bases). CDR3 length: 13 residues. Germline V gene sequence: CDR1 MGHRA, CDR2 YSYEKL. V was pared by 1 base and J by 3 bases, with 6 bases between.

About this clonotype: The germline gene is not matched at one end of the junction; a read error may be the cause. The V and J genes are TRBV7-9 and TRBJ1-5; the match to TRBD1 covers 8 bases. The germline V gene has CDR1 SEHNR and CDR2 FQNEAQ (reference sequence). This CDR3 has 15 residues. The CDR3 loop reads CASSSAGGRNQPRHF. In DNA form, the CDR3 reads TGTGCCAGCAGCTCCGCAGGGGGCCGCAATCAGCCCCGGCATTTT.

The chain combines TRBV6-6 with TRBJ2-7, with D unresolved. The CDR3 is made up of 14 amino acids. With 2 bases removed from V and 2 bases from J, the gap between germline ends came to 10 bases. Germline CDR1 MNHNY, CDR2 SVGAGI (reference sequence). The CDR3 DNA reads TGTGCCAGCAGTTACATTCCGGAGACCTACGAGCAGTACTTC. This translates into CASSYIPETYEQYF.

The V call is TRBV20-1, the J call TRBJ2-7; 7 bases align to TRBD1. Germline V gene sequence: CDR1 DFQATT, CDR2 SNEGSKA (reference sequence). The ends lost 0 bases at V and 0 bases at J; junction bases unmatched: 5. The CDR3 contains 15 residues. Here the CDR3 DNA reads TGCAGTGCTAGAGATGGGGACAGAGCCTCCTACGAGCAGTACTTC. This gives the protein CSARDGDRASYEQYF.

This chain joins TRBV2 and TRBJ2-5; 11 nucleotides line up with TRBD2. The junction had 5 bases not matched to a gene; V was cut back by 4 bases and J by 4 bases. Per germline, CDR1 SNHLY and CDR2 FYNNEI. The CDR3 covers 15 residues. The CDR3 nucleotides are TGTGCCAGCAGTGCTCCTAGCGGGGGGAGAGAGACCCAGTACTTC. This translates into CASSAPSGGRETQYF.

This clonotype has just a few counts. This chain links TRBV12-3 or TRBV12-4 with TRBJ2-3; 11 bases are a match to TRBD2. V lost 9 bases and J lost 3; bases outside the gene matches: 8. The CDR3 covers 15 residues. The CDR3 sequence: CASRWASGRTDTQYF. The CDR3 nucleotides are TGTGCCAGTCGATGGGCTAGCGGGAGGACAGATACGCAGTATTTT.

V usage is TRBV12-3 or TRBV12-4 and J usage is TRBJ2-1, with 8 bases fitting TRBD2. CDR3 length: 14 residues. The V gene end was trimmed by 10 bases and the J gene end by 1 base; junction bases not matched to a gene: 6. The CDR3 DNA reads TGTGCCAACGCCGTAGCGGGGTCCTACAATGAGCAGTTCTTC. Protein product: CANAVAGSYNEQFF.

Only a few counts were recorded for this clonotype. The gene calls are TRBV7-9 and TRBJ2-5; 7 nucleotides agree with TRBD2. CDR3 length: 16 residues. Germline values: CDR1 SEHNR, CDR2 FQNEAQ (reference sequence). With V trimmed by 1 base and J by 7 bases, 12 bases remained unmatched. The CDR3 DNA reads as TGTGCCAGCAGCTTAGGGGTAGCGGGCGCTACTGGGACCCAGTACTTC. Amino acids: CASSLGVAGATGTQYF.

The chain employs TRBV7-9 and TRBJ2-7; D is ambiguous. Germline CDR1 and CDR2: SEHNR and FQNEAQ (reference sequence). The CDR3 consists of 14 residues. Trimming cost V 1 base and J 5 bases, with 12 bases left between them. The CDR3 here is CASSLVSGYNEQYF. The DNA for the CDR3 is TGTGCCAGCAGCTTAGTTTCTGGGTACAACGAGCAGTACTTC. The whole variable domain, filled in from reference TRBV7-9 and TRBJ2-7, reads DTGVSQNPRHKITKRGQNVTFRCDPISEHNRLYWYRQTLGQGPEFLTYFQNEAQLEKSRLLSDRFSAERPKGSFSTLEIQRTEQGDSAMYLCASSLVSGYNEQYFGPGTRLTVT.

About this clonotype itself: A single base separates this from a much larger clone, so it may be a read error. The chain links TRBV20-1 to TRBJ1-2; D is unresolved. The ends were cut back, 6 bases at V and 12 bases at J, with 14 bases in the middle. Germline values: CDR1 DFQATT, CDR2 SNEGSKA (reference sequence). The CDR3 is 10 amino acids. CDR3 loop: CSAPGPVHTF. The CDR3 nucleotides are TGCAGTGCCCCCGGGCCAGTCCACACCTTC.

This chain uses TRBV20-1 with TRBJ1-2, with D hard to call. The CDR3 runs 12 residues. Trimming removed 6 bases from V and 2 bases from J, with 10 bases in between. Germline values: CDR1 DFQATT, CDR2 SNEGSKA (reference sequence). The CDR3 DNA sequence: TGCAGTGCGGGCCGGGAAAACTATGGCTACACCTTC. This translates into CSAGRENYGYTF.

The J gene is TRBJ2-7, the V gene TRBV5-6; TRBD1 is a possible D gene (5 bases). Germline V lookup: CDR1 SGHDT, CDR2 YYEEEE. CDR3 length: 15 residues. V gave up 4 bases and J gave up 1 base, with 15 bases separating them. CDR3 residues: CASSRGSLDSYEQYF. The DNA of the CDR3 is TGTGCCAGCAGCAGGGGCAGTTTAGATTCCTACGAGCAGTACTTC.

The V and J genes are TRBV6-1 and TRBJ1-5; D may be TRBD1 (5 bases). Germline CDR1 reads MNHNS; CDR2 reads SASEGT. The CDR3 spans 17 residues. V lost 2 bases and J lost 1, with 15 bases in between. This CDR3 reads CASSEWTGGESNQPQHF. CDR3 in DNA: TGTGCCAGCAGTGAATGGACGGGGGGAGAGAGCAATCAGCCCCAGCATTTT.

The V and J genes are TRBV5-1 and TRBJ1-2; no firm D call. Trimming stripped 4 bases from V and 5 bases from J, with 15 bases between. Per the germline V gene, CDR1 is SGHRS and CDR2 is YFSETQ. The CDR3 sequence is 14 residues long. The CDR3 DNA is TGCGCCAGCAGCCCGGAGGACCCCTCTTATGGCTACACCTTC. This codes for CASSPEDPSYGYTF. Full variable domain (rest looked up from reference TRBV5-1 and TRBJ1-2): KAGVTQTPRYLIKTRGQQVTLSCSPISGHRSVSWYQQTPGQGLQFLFEYFSETQRNKGNFPGRFSGRQFSNSRSEMNVSTLELGDSALYLCASSPEDPSYGYTFGSGTRLTVV.

This clonotype was counted only a few times. V is TRBV6-5 and J is TRBJ1-1; D is possibly TRBD1 (5 bases). The germline V and J ends were trimmed by 6 bases and 1 base, with 12 bases remaining between them. The CDR3 extends over 14 amino acids. The germline gives CDR1 MNHEY, CDR2 SVGAGI. This chain's CDR3 is CASRSGTSNTEAFF. The CDR3 coding sequence is TGTGCCAGCAGGTCCGGGACTTCGAACACTGAAGCTTTCTTT.

V usage is TRBV12-3 or TRBV12-4 and J usage is TRBJ1-2; D ambiguous. CDR3 size: 14 residues. The V end lost 5 bases, the J end lost 8 bases, and 18 bases lay between the germline ends. This CDR3 is CASSLAGNSEGYTF. CDR3 DNA sequence: TGTGCCAGCAGTCTGGCCGGGAACAGCGAGGGCTACACCTTC.

This clonotype was seen a few times. The chain recombines TRBV10-3 with TRBJ2-1, with TRBD1 matching over 11 bases. Germline V lookup: CDR1 ENHRY, CDR2 SYGVKD. V lost 11 bases, J lost 6 bases, and 6 bases stayed unmatched. The CDR3 has 13 residues. The CDR3 DNA reads as TGTGCCGCCGCCGGGACAGGGGGCAATGAGCAGTTCTTC. Amino acid sequence: CAAAGTGGNEQFF.

This clonotype was seen more than once but under ten times. The V gene is TRBV6-6, the J gene TRBJ1-1, with a tentative D call TRBD1 (5 bases). Germline V CDR1 and CDR2: MNHNY, SVGAGI (reference sequence). The CDR3 runs to 13 residues. V was clipped by 2 bases and J by 1 base, with 5 bases between them. The CDR3 spells CASSYGGNTEAFF. The CDR3 DNA follows: TGTGCCAGCAGTTACGGGGGGAACACTGAAGCTTTCTTT.

V gene TRBV4-1 combines with J gene TRBJ2-5, with D possibly matching TRBD1 (5 bases). Trimming removed 1 base from V and 1 base from J, with 10 bases in between. The germline CDR1 and CDR2 sequences are MGHRA and YSYEKL. The CDR3 totals 15 residues. The CDR3 nucleotides read TGCGCCAGCAGCCAAGGAGTCAGGGTCCAAGAGACCCAGTACTTC. This codes for CASSQGVRVQETQYF.

This clonotype came up a few times. The V call is TRBV5-1, the J call TRBJ2-1, with D possibly being TRBD2 (6 bases). CDR3 size: 15 residues. Germline V CDR1 and CDR2: SGHRS, YFSETQ. V dropped 3 bases and J dropped 6 bases, with 16 bases sitting between them. In DNA form, the CDR3 reads TGCGCCAGCAGCTACGGGGGAGACCTATCCAATGAGCAGTTCTTC. Translation: CASSYGGDLSNEQFF.

This rearrangement joins TRBV3-1 to TRBJ2-1; D is unclear. Trimming removed 1 base at V and 6 bases at J, with 13 bases between. The CDR3 covers 15 residues. Germline V CDR1 and CDR2: LGHDT, YNNKEL (reference sequence). The DNA of the CDR3 is TGTGCCAGCAGCCAAGTTGTGGCTAGAGGCAATGAGCAGTTCTTC. Its protein product is CASSQVVARGNEQFF.

This clonotype has only a few counts. This chain connects TRBV24-1 to TRBJ1-5, with D perhaps matching TRBD1 (6 bases). The V end lost 3 bases, the J end lost 8 bases, and 13 bases lay between the germline ends. The CDR3 sequence is 14 residues long. Germline V gene sequence: CDR1 KGHDR, CDR2 SFDVKD. CDR3: CATSDTTGIEPQHF. CDR3 DNA sequence: TGTGCCACCAGTGATACTACAGGGATCGAGCCCCAGCATTTT.